This entry lists 32 T cell receptor beta chains sequenced from one sample in a study of blood T cell repertoires in COVID-19. Assay: immunoSEQ multiplex PCR; the TCRdb copy retains only in-frame clones and omits some. Here the sample spans approximately 130,000 clones, over 55% being singletons. The sequenced material came from peripheral blood. The receptors derive from a woman in her seventies with acute or convalescent COVID-19.

The chain is built from TRBV7-7 and TRBJ2-5; 13 bases agree with TRBD2. Trimming removed 4 bases from V and 4 bases from J; junction bases left unmatched: 9. The CDR3 runs 17 residues. Germline-derived CDR1 and CDR2 are SSHAT and FNYEAQ (reference sequence). This CDR3 is CASSSGLAGRLGETQYF. Here the CDR3 DNA reads TGTGCCAGCAGCTCGGGACTAGCGGGGCGGCTTGGAGAGACCCAGTACTTC.

The J gene is TRBJ2-1, the V gene TRBV12-5; D is undetermined. The CDR3 length is 14 residues. V lost 1 base, J lost 4 bases, and 8 bases lay in between. Germline V gene sequence: CDR1 LGHNT, CDR2 FRNRAP. The CDR3 loop is CASGLELIYNEQFF. CDR3 nucleotide sequence: TGTGCTAGTGGTTTGGAACTTATTTACAATGAGCAGTTCTTC.

V and J are TRBV10-2 and TRBJ1-2; D remains unclear. The CDR3 loop spans 11 amino acids. Germline V gene data show CDR1 as WSHSY and CDR2 as SAAADI. V was trimmed by 6 bases and J by 7 bases, leaving 9 bases between them. CDR3 region: CASSQKSGYTF. The CDR3, as DNA: TGCGCCAGCAGCCAAAAATCTGGCTACACCTTC.

This chain connects TRBV2 to TRBJ1-1; D gene unclear. Germline-derived CDR1 and CDR2 are SNHLY and FYNNEI. The CDR3 sequence is 14 residues long. V was pared by 4 bases and J by 7 bases, with 16 bases between. CDR3 sequence (DNA): TGTGCCAGCAGTGTAACGGGAGGCAATAGTGAAGCTTTCTTT. It yields the protein CASSVTGGNSEAFF.

The chain combines TRBV5-1 with TRBJ2-5; 7 bases align to TRBD1. This CDR3 has 14 residues. Germline trimming cut 3 bases from V and 4 bases from J; bases unmatched to any gene: 6. The germline CDR1 and CDR2 sequences are SGHRS and YFSETQ. The DNA of the CDR3 is TGCGCCAGCAGCTCGTTGGGACAGCTAGAGACCCAGTACTTC. The encoded protein is CASSSLGQLETQYF.

This rearrangement joins TRBV6-6 to TRBJ1-5, with 12 bases fitting TRBD1. The germline CDR1 and CDR2 sequences are MNHNY and SVGAGI (reference sequence). The CDR3 length is 15 residues. The J segment lost 8 bases and the V segment lost 6 bases, leaving 8 bases of the junction unmatched. This CDR3 is CASSQGQGAVEPQHF. The CDR3 nucleotides read TGTGCCAGCAGCCAGGGACAGGGGGCTGTGGAGCCCCAGCATTTT.

CDR3 DNA sequence: TGTGCCAGTAGTAATTACGCCAGGTCTGGTGAAGCTTTCTTT. Encoded protein: CASSNYARSGEAFF. The chain uses TRBV19 and TRBJ1-1; no firm D call. CDR3 size: 14 residues. Germline CDR1 reads LNHDA; CDR2 reads SQIVND (reference sequence). The ends were cut back, 4 bases at V and 7 bases at J, with 16 bases in the middle. Full variable domain (outside the CDR3, taken from reference TRBV19 and TRBJ1-1): DGGITQSPKYLFRKEGQNVTLSCEQNLNHDAMYWYRQDPGQGLRLIYYSQIVNDFQKGDIAEGYSVSREKKESFPLTVTSAQKNPTAFYLCASSNYARSGEAFFGQGTRLTVV.

In this sample, this clone turned up a few times. This chain links TRBV21-1 with TRBJ1-1; the tabulated D call, TRBD1, remains unverified against the DNA. TRBV21-1 represents a pseudogene. The CDR3 sequence is 20 residues long. The CDR3 protein is CASSKRRCGSQGKVNTEAFF. The CDR3 bases are TGTGCCAGCAGCAAACGAAGGTGTGGATCGCAGGGAAAGGTGAACACTGAAGCTTTCTTT.

This sequence joins TRBV2 and TRBJ2-5, with 9 positions matching TRBD2. The CDR3 is 16 residues long. Germline V gene sequence: CDR1 SNHLY, CDR2 FYNNEI. The J segment lost 3 bases and the V segment lost 0 bases, leaving 5 bases of the junction unmatched. CDR3 nucleotide sequence: TGTGCCAGCAGTGAAGCGGAAGTAGCGGGGGAAGAGACCCAGTACTTC. Translated, it gives CASSEAEVAGEETQYF.

This chain connects TRBV10-3 to TRBJ1-1, with unresolved D. Germline loops: CDR1 ENHRY, CDR2 SYGVKD. There are 14 residues in the CDR3. V was cut by 0 bases and J by 0 bases, with 5 bases left in between. The CDR3 region is CAISESNMNTEAFF. As DNA, the CDR3 is TGTGCCATCAGTGAGTCAAACATGAACACTGAAGCTTTCTTT.

The V call is TRBV30, the J call TRBJ1-2; TRBD1 aligns across 11 bases. This CDR3 spans 14 amino acids. The germline V gene encodes CDR1 GTSNPN and CDR2 SVGIG (reference sequence). Trimming at V came to 1 base and at J to 8 bases, leaving 6 bases not matched to a gene. CDR3 loop: CAWSDEDRGPGYTF. Here the CDR3 DNA reads TGTGCCTGGAGTGATGAGGACAGGGGGCCAGGCTACACCTTC.

This clone was seen a handful of times. This rearrangement joins TRBV10-3 to TRBJ1-5; TRBD1 might be the D (6 bases). Germline values: CDR1 ENHRY, CDR2 SYGVKD. V was shortened by 2 bases and J by 4 bases, with 15 bases between the two germline ends. The CDR3 covers 16 residues. The CDR3 DNA sequence: TGTGCCATCAGTGAGGGGGCACAGGGTGGGAATCAGCCCCAGCATTTT. Protein sequence: CAISEGAQGGNQPQHF.

The V call is TRBV18, the J call TRBJ1-3; tentatively, D is TRBD1 (5 bases). V lost 2 bases and J 2 bases, leaving 16 bases between the germline ends. The CDR3 sequence is 17 residues long. Germline V gene data show CDR1 as KGHSH and CDR2 as LQKENI. CDR3 coding DNA: TGTGCCAGCTCACCAGGTGTTAGGGGAAGCACTGGAAACACCATATATTTT. This sequence encodes CASSPGVRGSTGNTIYF.

This chain joins TRBV5-6 and TRBJ1-6, with 8 bases aligning to TRBD1. J lost 14 bases, V lost 2 bases, and 9 bases had no gene match. Germline CDR1 SGHDT, CDR2 YYEEEE. The CDR3 loop spans 14 amino acids. The CDR3 bases are TGTGCCAGCAGCTTCGGGACAGGACGTTCGGCCCTCCACTTT. The encoded protein is CASSFGTGRSALHF.

The V and J genes are TRBV7-9 and TRBJ2-1, with D perhaps TRBD2 (5 bases). This CDR3 spans 14 amino acids. Trimming shortened V by 4 bases and J by 2 bases, and 9 bases separated the two germline ends. Germline CDR1 and CDR2: SEHNR and FQNEAQ (reference sequence). The CDR3 loop reads CASSSDYTYNEQFF. The CDR3 bases are TGTGCCAGCAGCTCAGACTATACCTACAATGAGCAGTTCTTC. The whole variable domain, remainder taken from reference TRBV7-9 and TRBJ2-1, is DTGVSQNPRHKITKRGQNVTFRCDPISEHNRLYWYRQTLGQGPEFLTYFQNEAQLEKSRLLSDRFSAERPKGSFSTLEIQRTEQGDSAMYLCASSSDYTYNEQFFGPGTRLTVL.

The chain uses TRBV6-5 and TRBJ2-3; 11 bases map to TRBD2. CDR3 length equals 15 residues. From germline, CDR1 is MNHEY and CDR2 SVGAGI. V dropped 7 bases and J dropped 6; count of bases not matched to a gene: 9. CDR3 residues: CASTLAGGPGDTQYF. The DNA of the CDR3 is TGTGCCAGCACCTTAGCGGGAGGGCCAGGGGATACGCAGTATTTT.

This clone has more than one count but fewer than ten. The chain couples TRBV2 to TRBJ1-2; D may be TRBD1 (6 bases). The CDR3 totals 15 residues. Germline CDR1 reads SNHLY; CDR2 reads FYNNEI. The ends were cut back, 4 bases at V and 4 bases at J, with 16 bases in the middle. The CDR3 loop reads CASSGGARDIYGYTF. CDR3 coding DNA: TGTGCCAGCAGTGGAGGAGCCCGGGACATCTATGGCTACACCTTC.

The chain has TRBV5-1 and TRBJ2-1; 14 bases are a match to TRBD2. J lost 10 bases, V lost 4 bases, and 7 bases had no gene match. This CDR3 has 15 residues. The V gene's germline CDR1 is SGHRS and CDR2 YFSETQ. CDR3 sequence (DNA): TGCGCCAGCAGCCCTGGGACTAGCGGGAGTTTAGAGCAGTTCTTC. Translation gives CASSPGTSGSLEQFF.

The rearrangement uses TRBV27 and TRBJ1-6; D remains unclear. The CDR3 runs to 15 residues. The germline V and J ends were trimmed by 5 bases and 4 bases, with 12 bases remaining between them. From germline, CDR1 is MNHEY and CDR2 SMNVEV (reference sequence). The CDR3 DNA reads as TGTGCCAGCAGTCCTGGGAGGCAGTATAATTCACCCCTCCACTTT. Encoded protein: CASSPGRQYNSPLHF.

The DNA for the CDR3 is TGTGCCAGCAGCCAAGTGCAGGGGGGTGGCTACACCTTC. Translated, it gives CASSQVQGGGYTF. The rearrangement joins TRBV3-1 (or the pseudogene TRBV3-2) to TRBJ1-2; 7 nucleotides match TRBD1. Germline V gives CDR1 LGHDT, CDR2 YNNKEL (reference sequence). V shed 1 base, J shed 7 bases, and the junction held 3 bases outside the gene matches. This CDR3 region has 13 residues.

A few counts support this clone. The chain uses TRBV6-1 and TRBJ2-7; TRBD2 matches 7 bases. Trimming cost V 2 bases and J 6 bases; bases outside gene matches: 7. CDR3 length: 14 residues. In germline, CDR1 is MNHNS, CDR2 SASEGT. Here the CDR3 reads CASSESFGGVEQYF. CDR3 DNA sequence: TGTGCCAGCAGTGAATCTTTTGGGGGGGTCGAGCAGTACTTC.

The CDR3 coding sequence is TGTGCCAGCAGCCAAGATGGGGGAGGGACAGGTCTTGGCTACACCTTC. Encoded protein: CASSQDGGGTGLGYTF. The V and J genes are TRBV3-1 (or the pseudogene TRBV3-2) and TRBJ1-2; 8 nucleotides line up with TRBD1. The CDR3 loop spans 16 amino acids. The V gene's germline CDR1 is LGHDT and CDR2 YNNKEL (reference sequence). Trimming removed 0 bases from V and 7 bases from J; junction bases left unmatched: 10.

The V call is TRBV28, the J call TRBJ2-1; TRBD2 matches 9 bases. The CDR3 runs to 17 residues. Germline values: CDR1 MDHEN, CDR2 SYDVKM. V trimming: 4 bases; J trimming: 3 bases; junction bases outside the gene matches: 10. The DNA of the CDR3 is TGTGCCAGCAGTTCCAGTGGGGCGGGAGGGCGCTACAATGAGCAGTTCTTC. It translates to CASSSSGAGGRYNEQFF.

This clone was counted a single time. V usage is TRBV19 and J usage is TRBJ1-2; 7 nucleotides match TRBD1. CDR3 length equals 14 residues. Germline V gene data show CDR1 as LNHDA and CDR2 as SQIVND (reference sequence). V gave up 6 bases and J gave up 5 bases; unmatched junction bases: 9. This chain's CDR3 is CASRGEDRIYGYTF. The CDR3 coding sequence is TGTGCCAGTAGGGGCGAGGACAGGATATATGGCTACACCTTC.

This chain joins TRBV27 and TRBJ2-7; TRBD2 aligns across 12 bases. Germline trimming cut 2 bases from V and 6 bases from J; bases unmatched to any gene: 5. There are 15 residues in the CDR3. The germline gives CDR1 MNHEY, CDR2 SMNVEV (reference sequence). The CDR3 DNA reads TGTGCCAGCAGTTTAAGACTAGCGGGAGCCTCCGAGCAGTACTTC. This encodes CASSLRLAGASEQYF.

In its sample, this clone was seen once. Other nucleotide sequences from this sample produce the same CDR3. This chain links TRBV5-1 with TRBJ1-1; no reliable D call. In germline, CDR1 is SGHRS, CDR2 YFSETQ. The CDR3 has 13 residues. Trimming cost V 2 bases and J 0 bases, with 5 bases left between them. Here the CDR3 reads CASSLSVNTEAFF. The DNA of the CDR3 is TGCGCCAGCAGCTTATCGGTGAACACTGAAGCTTTCTTT.

The rearrangement joins TRBV21-1 to TRBJ1-5; TRBD1 reflects the table's D call only, with no check against the DNA. TRBV21-1 is a pseudogene segment. This CDR3 comprises 15 residues. The CDR3 loop reads CASSNWALRNQPQHF. The CDR3 nucleotides read TGTGCCAGCAGCAACTGGGCCCTGAGAAATCAGCCCCAGCATTTT.

For this clone: An end of the junction does not agree with germline; a read error may underlie this. V is TRBV7-7 and J is TRBJ2-2, with 7 bases lining up with TRBD1. The germline V gene encodes CDR1 SSHAT and CDR2 FNYEAQ (reference sequence). This CDR3 region has 15 residues. The CDR3 bases are TGTGCTAGCAGCCCCGACAGGGCTTTCACCGGGGAGCTGTTTTTT. Protein: CASSPDRAFTGELFF.

This clone was seen a handful of times. This sequence joins TRBV11-2 and TRBJ2-1, with 9 positions matching TRBD1. This CDR3 has 16 amino acids. V lost 0 bases to trimming and J lost 2 bases; unmatched junction nucleotides: 2. CDR1 and CDR2 from the germline V gene are SGHAT and FQNNGV. CDR3 nucleotide sequence: TGTGCCAGCAGCTTAGATTGGGACAGGGCCTACAATGAGCAGTTCTTC. The encoded protein is CASSLDWDRAYNEQFF. Filled out from reference TRBV11-2 and TRBJ2-1, the complete variable domain reads EAGVAQSPRYKIIEKRQSVAFWCNPISGHATLYWYQQILGQGPKLLIQFQNNGVVDDSQLPKDRFSAERLKGVDSTLKIQPAKLEDSAVYLCASSLDWDRAYNEQFFGPGTRLTVL.

The DNA of the CDR3 is TGTGCCAGCAGCCTCTCACAGGGTCCAGAGACCCAGTACTTC. It translates to CASSLSQGPETQYF. The chain couples TRBV7-2 to TRBJ2-5, with D perhaps matching TRBD1 (6 bases). V gave up 5 bases and J gave up 4 bases, with 14 bases separating them. This CDR3 is built from 14 residues. Germline CDR1 is SGHTA and CDR2 is FQGNSA.

CDR3 region: CASGTSGSYNEQFF. The CDR3 nucleotides read TGCGCCAGCGGGACTAGCGGCTCCTACAATGAGCAGTTCTTC. The chain links TRBV5-1 to TRBJ2-1, with 11 nucleotides matching TRBD2. After removal of 7 bases from V and 0 bases from J, the junction contained 0 bases not matched to a gene. The CDR3 length is 14 residues. Germline CDR1 is SGHRS and CDR2 is YFSETQ.

DNA of the CDR3: TGCAGTGCTAGCCTCCAAGAGACCCAGTACTTC. It is translated as CSASLQETQYF. The chain couples TRBV20-1 to TRBJ2-5; D remains ambiguous. The germline V and J ends were trimmed by 3 bases and 1 base, with 3 bases remaining between them. Germline lookup yields CDR1 DFQATT and CDR2 SNEGSKA (reference sequence). The CDR3 loop spans 11 amino acids.